The clone carrying this T cell receptor beta chain has a handful of counts. Its antigen is unidentified. This record belongs to a study of vaccination effects on CD4 cells after COVID-19. Between days 10 and 11 of culture, CD4+ T cells were separated out. Each participant was administered two doses of either the BNT162b2 or the mRNA-1273 vaccine. The study found no prior SARS-CoV-2 infection in the vaccine recipients, who tested negative for nucleocapsid antibodies. Half-medium exchanges with IL-2 medium took place on days 3 and 7. Germline CDR1 reads SGHNT; CDR2 reads YYREEE (reference sequence). The junction had 7 bases not matched to a gene; V was cut back by 3 bases and J by 4 bases. This CDR3 comprises 15 residues. Clones were sequenced by immunoSEQ multiplex PCR, and TCRdb holds only the in-frame ones, with some missing. This table has about 40,000 clones, around 73% appearing once.

The clonotype was recovered from a human donor who received a COVID-19 vaccine. The input for sequencing was CD4+ T cells from PBMCs cultured without peptide, taken after COVID-19 vaccination. The gene calls are TRBV5-4 and TRBJ2-3; TRBD1 aligns across 8 bases. The CDR3 region is CASSSRDRTADTQYF. CDR3 nucleotide sequence: TGTGCCAGCAGCTCCCGGGACAGGACGGCAGATACGCAGTATTTT.